Sequencing of this TCR beta chain was carried out in a study of regulatory T cells in long-lasting Graves disease. Time point indicated: persistent/refractory GD, antithyroid drugs over 5 years with positive TRAb. Following extraction of RNA from PBMCs, that RNA was used to make the TCR library. American Thyroid Association guidelines defined Graves' disease diagnosis. Arm-PCR of CDR3 regions with iRepertoire HTBI primers generated TCR beta libraries. TCRdb used MiXCR to reprocess the multiplex PCR reads, holding one entry per CDR3 protein. The table has 700,000 or so distinct CDR3 sequences, 30% seen once. In this sample, this clonotype turned up a few times. The source material was peripheral blood mononuclear cells (PBMCs), sampled when the disease was refractory, from a patient treated with antithyroid drugs. The clonotype originates from a female donor with Graves disease.

CDR3 nucleotides: TGTGCCTGGAGTGTCGACACTCGGAATTCACCCCTCCACTTT. Its protein is CAWSVDTRNSPLHF. This rearrangement joins TRBV30 to TRBJ1-6; D call uncertain. From germline, CDR1 is GTSNPN and CDR2 SVGIG (reference sequence). CDR3 size: 14 residues. V was trimmed by 0 bases and J by 7 bases, leaving 10 bases between them.